This T cell receptor beta chain appears in the sequencing data of a study of T cells after yellow fever vaccination. Overall study results and limits: After the booster, about 95% of CD4 and 75% to 90% of CD8 primary-response clones were re-detected.

Germline loops: CDR1 MGHRA, CDR2 YSYEKL. CDR3 length: 15 residues. Trimming removed 4 bases from V and 8 bases from J, with 18 bases in between. Each CDR3 protein is one row after TCRdb ran MiXCR on the 5' RACE reads. The sample carries 450,000 to 550,000 distinct CDR3 sequences, just over 20% recorded once. Points on this clonotype: The antigen is not known.

The clonotype was recovered from a man younger than 35 who received the YFV17D yellow fever vaccine. The V gene is TRBV4-1, the J gene TRBJ2-1; maybe TRBD1 (8 bases). The sequencing used PBMCs, collected about 21 days after the first yellow fever vaccination. Here the CDR3 reads CASSRAGQVGDEQFF. In nucleotides, the CDR3 is TGCGCCAGCAGCCGAGCGGGACAGGTGGGGGATGAGCAGTTCTTC.